Given below is one TCR beta chain in context. The antigen remains unidentified. Execution of the assay was at deep level. Authors' data handling: ImmunoSEQ junction-only sequences lacked quality scores, so their filtering differed. Method: immunoSEQ multiplex PCR; TCRdb's copy keeps in-frame clones and lacks some. Clone size and V and J calls were adopted from that table, with D and trimming inferred from the DNA. The data contain under 600,000 clones, roughly 85% of them singletons. There were only Caucasian adults among the donors, and all lived in Nashville, Tennessee. The data belong to a study of shared clonotypes between healthy human individuals. Overall study findings and caveats: Researchers sampled only blood; tissue repertoires likely differ.

V lost 1 base, J lost 3 bases, and 4 bases stayed unmatched. The CDR3 length is 16 residues. Germline CDR1 reads SGHVS; CDR2 reads FNYEAQ. The TCR sequence derives from a woman aged 40 to 49 in good health. Some clones in this sample may be carry-over from other donors' samples. This chain uses TRBV7-6 with TRBJ1-3, with 9 bases that match TRBD1. Sample: PBMCs. The CDR3 protein is CASSLEQGAYGNTIYF. DNA of the CDR3: TGTGCCAGCAGCTTAGAACAGGGGGCATATGGAAACACCATATATTTT. The full variable domain, completed using reference TRBV7-6 and TRBJ1-3, is GAGVSQSPRYKVTKRGQDVALRCDPISGHVSLYWYRQALGQGPEFLTYFNYEAQQDKSGLPNDRFSAERPEGSISTLTIQRTEQRDSAMYRCASSLEQGAYGNTIYFGEGSWLTVV.